This is a list of T cell receptor beta chains from one sample in a study of T cell responses to AZD1222 COVID-19 vaccine. Clones were read by immunoSEQ multiplex PCR, and TCRdb kept only the in-frame ones, dropping some. In the table there are 110,000 or so clones, about 80% of which are singletons. The sample here was peripheral blood, taken on day 0 of AZD1222 vaccination. These TCRs come from an adult in good health. Each CDR3 is given with its conserved first and last residue. D genes are given only for firm matches. Not every row has a clone size; where given, it reads once, few, many or a size class.

V	D	length	J	size	DNA	CDR3
TRBV5-1	NA	14	TRBJ2-2	NA	TGCGCCAGCAGCTTGTTCAGGGCCGGCGGGGAGCTGTTTTTT	CASSLFRAGGELFF
TRBV18	NA	15	TRBJ1-1	NA	TGTGCCAGCTCACCCCGGAGAGGAGGGGACACTGAAGCTTTCTTT	CASSPRRGGDTEAFF
TRBV5-1	TRBD2	15	TRBJ2-1	NA	TGCGCCAGCAGCTCCGCGGGCGGGGGGTACAATGAGCAGTTCTTC	CASSSAGGGYNEQFF
TRBV5-1	TRBD1	14	TRBJ1-2	NA	TGCGCCAGCACGACAGGGGTAATTAACTATGGCTACACCTTC	CASTTGVINYGYTF
TRBV3-1/TRBV3-2	TRBD1	13	TRBJ2-7	few	TGTGCCAGCAGCGATGGGACAGGCTACGAGCAGTACTTC	CASSDGTGYEQYF
TRBV11-2	NA	13	TRBJ1-2	NA	TGTGCCAGCAGCTCCGGACGGCTCTATGGCTACACCTTC	CASSSGRLYGYTF
TRBV6-4	TRBD2	19	TRBJ2-2	few	TGTGCCAGCAGTGACTCGAACGACCAGCGGGGTACGAACACCGGGGAGCTGTTTTTT	CASSDSNDQRGTNTGELFF
TRBV21-1	NA	13	TRBJ2-2	NA	TGTGCCAGCAGCGGCTGTGGAACCGGGGAGCTGTTTTTT	CASSGCGTGELFF
TRBV9	TRBD1	14	TRBJ2-3	NA	TGTGCCAGCAGCGACGGGGACAGGGGGGATACGCAGTATTTT	CASSDGDRGDTQYF
TRBV6-5	NA	14	TRBJ2-6	NA	TGTGCCAGCATGGAGGGGACCGGGGCCAACGTCCTGACTTTC	CASMEGTGANVLTF
TRBV5-6	NA	15	TRBJ2-7	NA	TGTGCCAGCAGCCAACAACCAACAGGGTTCCACGAGCAGTACTTC	CASSQQPTGFHEQYF
TRBV5-1	TRBD1	16	TRBJ1-2	NA	TGCGCCAGCAGCTTGACCGGGACAGGAAATCTCTATGGCTACACCTTC	CASSLTGTGNLYGYTF
TRBV25-1	NA	13	TRBJ2-5	NA	TGTGCCAGCAGTGCCCCGGGGCCGGGGACCCAGTACTTC	CASSAPGPGTQYF
TRBV4-1	TRBD1	15	TRBJ1-2	NA	TGCGCCAGCAGCCAAGAGAGGGACAGGGTCCACGGCTACACCTTC	CASSQERDRVHGYTF
TRBV27	NA	14	TRBJ1-1	NA	TGTGCCAGCAGTTTTCTTTCGGGGAGCACTGAAGCTTTCTTT	CASSFLSGSTEAFF
TRBV18	NA	13	TRBJ2-7	NA	TGTGCCAGCTCACCTGAACGGAGTAAAGAGCAGTACTTC	CASSPERSKEQYF
TRBV29-1	NA	10	TRBJ1-1	NA	TGCAGCGGACAGAACACTGAAGCTTTCTTT	CSGQNTEAFF
TRBV4-2	NA	15	TRBJ2-1	NA	TGTGCCAGCAGCCAAGTGGCAGTCGGCTACAATGAGCAGTTCTTC	CASSQVAVGYNEQFF
TRBV6-5	NA	16	TRBJ2-7	once	TGTGCCAGCAGTTATGGGCGGGCGGGGGCGACCTACGAGCAGTACTTC	CASSYGRAGATYEQYF
TRBV7-2	NA	14	TRBJ2-5	NA	TGTGCCAGCAGCTCGAACCCTGTTAGAGAGACCCAGTACTTC	CASSSNPVRETQYF
TRBV7-2	NA	16	TRBJ1-6	few	TGTGCCAGCAGCCCTAACACGGGCTCTTATAATTCACCCCTCCACTTT	CASSPNTGSYNSPLHF
TRBV6-5	NA	13	TRBJ2-5	NA	TGTGCCAGCAGCCGAACCCGTCAAGAGACCCAGTACTTC	CASSRTRQETQYF
TRBV27	NA	11	TRBJ2-7	NA	TGTGCCAGCAAATTCAGGAGGGAGCAGTACTTC	CASKFRREQYF
TRBV10-2	TRBD1	12	TRBJ2-7	NA	TGCGCCAGCGGGACAGCGTCCTACGAGCAGTACTTC	CASGTASYEQYF
TRBV7-2	NA	15	TRBJ1-5	NA	TGTGCCAGCAGCTCCCTTATGACGGGGGGACAGCCCCAGCATTTT	CASSSLMTGGQPQHF
TRBV5-6	NA	15	TRBJ2-1	NA	TGTGCCAGCAGAAATGACCGGACAGCCTGGAATGAGCAGTTCTTC	CASRNDRTAWNEQFF
TRBV5-4	NA	16	TRBJ2-5	few	TGTGCCAGCAGCTCTCCGACCACGGGGCCAGGGGAGACCCAGTACTTC	CASSSPTTGPGETQYF
TRBV6-5	TRBD1	14	TRBJ2-7	NA	TGTGCCAGCACTCCCGGGACAGGGGGCTACGAGCAGTACTTC	CASTPGTGGYEQYF
TRBV6-2/TRBV6-3	TRBD1	15	TRBJ1-5	NA	TGTGCCAGCAGCCACGGACAGGGGACGAGTCAGCCCCAGCATTTT	CASSHGQGTSQPQHF
TRBV4-3	NA	17	TRBJ2-1	NA	TGCGCCAGCAGCCAAGACATCCGTGCAGGGTGGGGCAATGAGCAGTTCTTC	CASSQDIRAGWGNEQFF
TRBV5-6	TRBD1	15	TRBJ1-4	few	TGTGCCAGCAGCCCGGGACAGGGTGTGGCTGAAAAACTGTTTTTT	CASSPGQGVAEKLFF
TRBV4-3	NA	17	TRBJ1-6	once	TGCGCCAGCAGCAAAGGAAGAAACAGGGCGGGATTTTCACCCCTCCACTTT	CASSKGRNRAGFSPLHF
TRBV30	TRBD1	17	TRBJ1-5	NA	TGTGCCTGGAGTGGTACGGGACAGGGGAGGTTCAACAAGCCCCAGCATTTT	CAWSGTGQGRFNKPQHF